A single sample gave rise to the 12 T cell receptor beta chains below, sequenced in a study of technical replicates of blood from a handful of donors. TCRdb's table, derived via immunoSEQ multiplex PCR, lists solely in-frame clones and lacks some. The repertoire includes under 100,000 clones, approximately 86% of them detected once, and approximately 5% sits in the top ten. The sample was PBMCs. These receptors were collected from a human donor in good health. Some clones in this sample may be carry-over from other donors' samples.

The chain carries TRBV7-3 and TRBJ2-1; D gene unclear. This CDR3 has 15 amino acids. Between the trimmed V and J ends, which lost 5 bases and 0 bases, there was a span of 11 bases. The V gene's germline CDR1 is SGHTA and CDR2 FQGTGA. DNA of the CDR3: TGTGCCAGCAGCCCCTCATTCAGCTCCTACAATGAGCAGTTCTTC. Translating it yields CASSPSFSSYNEQFF.

The CDR3 nucleotides are TGCGCCAGCAGCCTTATCCAGGGGGACGAGCAGTACTTC. Translation gives CASSLIQGDEQYF. The chain carries TRBV4-3 and TRBJ2-7; 7 nucleotides align to TRBD1. The CDR3 length is 13 residues. Germline trimming cut 4 bases from V and 5 bases from J; bases unmatched to any gene: 5. Germline V lookup: CDR1 LGHNA, CDR2 YSLEER.

The V and J genes are TRBV7-7 and TRBJ2-3; 9 positions match TRBD1. The CDR3 runs to 15 residues. The J segment lost 2 bases and the V segment lost 4 bases, leaving 4 bases of the junction unmatched. Germline V gene lookup returns CDR1 SSHAT and CDR2 FNYEAQ (reference sequence). DNA of the CDR3: TGTGCCAGCAGCTCGGGACAGGGCCCCACAGATACGCAGTATTTT. Protein sequence: CASSSGQGPTDTQYF.

The chain couples TRBV4-2 to TRBJ2-5, with no clear D. The CDR3 covers 16 residues. The germline V gene has CDR1 LGHNA and CDR2 YNFKEQ. Trimming left V 2 bases short and J 1 base short, with 14 bases between. CDR3 coding DNA: TGTGCCAGCAGCCAAAAGAGAGGCGGATTCCAAGAGACCCAGTACTTC. This gives the protein CASSQKRGGFQETQYF.

CDR3 region: CSATGTGEYEQYF. The CDR3 DNA reads TGCAGCGCCACCGGGACAGGGGAATACGAGCAGTACTTC. The J gene is TRBJ2-7, the V gene TRBV29-1; 10 nucleotides line up with TRBD1. This CDR3 spans 13 amino acids. Germline CDR1 and CDR2: SQVTM and ANQGSEA. V lost 7 bases to trimming and J lost 4 bases; unmatched junction nucleotides: 7.

The chain carries TRBV4-1 and TRBJ1-4, with D possibly being TRBD1 (5 bases). Trimming cost V 0 bases and J 5 bases, with 13 bases left between them. The CDR3 runs to 16 residues. Germline CDR1 and CDR2: MGHRA and YSYEKL. The DNA for the CDR3 is TGCGCCAGCAGCCAAGAGCCGGCAGGGTTCAATGAAAAACTGTTTTTT. It translates to CASSQEPAGFNEKLFF.

This clone was counted a single time. This sequence joins TRBV6-5 and TRBJ2-1, with TRBD1 identical over 8 bases. The CDR3 has 14 amino acids. J gave up 2 bases and V 6 bases, and 3 bases lay outside the gene matches. Germline V gene data show CDR1 as MNHEY and CDR2 as SVGAGI. The CDR3 region is CASSPGGAYNEQFF. The CDR3 nucleotides are TGTGCCAGCAGCCCAGGGGGCGCCTACAATGAGCAGTTCTTC.

In this sample, this clone turned up once. The rearrangement links TRBV30 to TRBJ1-2, with a possible D match to TRBD1 (6 bases). Germline CDR1 GTSNPN, CDR2 SVGIG (reference sequence). The V and J ends lost 2 bases and 8 bases respectively, with 12 bases between them. CDR3 size: 12 residues. In DNA form, the CDR3 reads TGTGCCTGGAGTCTTGGGGGCCGAGGCTACACCTTC. The encoded protein is CAWSLGGRGYTF.

J is TRBJ2-2 and V is TRBV11-1, with D possibly TRBD2 on 6 matching bases. CDR3 length: 16 amino acids. V was pared by 5 bases and J by 5 bases, with 18 bases between. CDR1 and CDR2 from the germline V gene are SGHAT and FQDESV (reference sequence). CDR3 region: CASSPTNLGGTGELFF. Written as DNA, the CDR3 is TGTGCCAGCAGCCCGACAAATTTGGGGGGTACCGGGGAGCTGTTTTTT.

This clone has a single count. The chain is built from TRBV5-6 and TRBJ2-7; tentative D call: TRBD1 (6 bases). The CDR3 is made up of 16 amino acids. Germline CDR1 reads SGHDT; CDR2 reads YYEEEE. Between the trimmed V and J ends, which lost 0 bases and 2 bases, there was a span of 15 bases. In DNA, the CDR3 is TGTGCCAGCAGCTTGGTTGACATCCAGGGGCCCTACGAGCAGTACTTC. Its protein is CASSLVDIQGPYEQYF.

The DNA of the CDR3 is TGCGCCAGCAGCCAAGATGGGGGGGACGATGAACTGTTTTTT. It codes for CASSQDGGDDELFF. V usage is TRBV4-3 and J usage is TRBJ2-2; 7 bases fit TRBD2. The length of the CDR3 is 14 residues. J gave up 14 bases and V 0 bases, and 9 bases lay outside the gene matches. Germline CDR1 is LGHNA and CDR2 is YSLEER.

The rearrangement joins TRBV4-3 to TRBJ2-1; no clear D gene. Per the germline V gene, CDR1 is LGHNA and CDR2 is YSLEER. There are 15 residues in the CDR3. Trimming stripped 3 bases from V and 3 bases from J, with 12 bases between. CDR3 sequence reads: CASSQGNTLYNEQFF. CDR3 coding DNA: TGCGCCAGCAGCCAGGGCAACACGCTCTACAATGAGCAGTTCTTC.